Sequencing of this TCR beta chain was carried out in a study of post-analysis software for immune sequencing data. Study-level results: Strong co-clustering by F measure was seen for same-batch samples. Significantly decreased normalized Chao1 diversity was recorded for multiple sclerosis patients relative to controls. In patients, TRBV5-6, TRBV5-1 and TRBV20-1 belonged to roughly five TRBV segments found more frequently than in controls.

This clonotype occurred a few times. No antigen is known for it. Prepared TCR beta cDNA libraries contained unique molecular identifiers. Out of roughly 1 to 11 million T cells, a few hundred thousand cDNA molecules were generated. TCRdb independently ran MiXCR on the PCR reads; one entry per CDR3 protein. Of more than 450,000 distinct CDR3 sequences in the sample, around 40% are singletons; the top ten hold 1.5% to 2%. V lost 0 bases and J 4 bases, leaving 13 bases between the germline ends. Germline CDR1 and CDR2: ENHRY and SYGVKD. The CDR3 spans 16 residues. The V gene is TRBV10-3, the J gene TRBJ2-1, with D possibly called TRBD1 or TRBD2 (5 bases each). This TCR was recovered from a girl aged 5-17 years with multiple sclerosis. Sequenced sample: blood. CDR3 DNA sequence: TGTGCCATCAGTGAGTCTGAGGGGAAGTCATACAATGAGCAGTTCTTC. Encoded protein: CAISESEGKSYNEQFF.